Reported below is one T cell receptor (beta chain). This specimen belongs to a study of technical replicates of blood from several donors. The CDR3 length is 14 residues. The germline gives CDR1 SGHNT, CDR2 YYREEE (reference sequence). The germline V and J ends were trimmed by 5 bases and 4 bases, with 16 bases remaining between them. Here immunoSEQ multiplex PCR was the method, and the copy in TCRdb shows in-frame clones only, minus some. The data show tens of thousands of clones, just over 90% seen once. The chain joins TRBV5-4 to TRBJ2-7; D is possibly TRBD2 (6 bases). The sequence came from a human donor in good health. The source material was T cells isolated from PBMCs. The DNA of the CDR3 is TGTGCCAGCAGGAAGGAGGGACTTGGATACGAGCAGTACTTC. Translating it yields CASRKEGLGYEQYF.